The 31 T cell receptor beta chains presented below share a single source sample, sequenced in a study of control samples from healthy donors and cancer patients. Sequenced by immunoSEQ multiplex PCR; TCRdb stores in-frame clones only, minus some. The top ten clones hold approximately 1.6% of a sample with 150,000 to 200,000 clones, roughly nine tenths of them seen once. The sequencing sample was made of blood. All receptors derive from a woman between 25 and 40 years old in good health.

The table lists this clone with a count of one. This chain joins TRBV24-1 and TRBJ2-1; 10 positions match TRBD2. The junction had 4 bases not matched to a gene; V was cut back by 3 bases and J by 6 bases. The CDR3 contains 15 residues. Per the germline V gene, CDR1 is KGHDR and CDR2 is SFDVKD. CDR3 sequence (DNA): TGTGCCACCAGTGATCCCCTAGCGGGAGTCAATGAGCAGTTCTTC. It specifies CATSDPLAGVNEQFF.

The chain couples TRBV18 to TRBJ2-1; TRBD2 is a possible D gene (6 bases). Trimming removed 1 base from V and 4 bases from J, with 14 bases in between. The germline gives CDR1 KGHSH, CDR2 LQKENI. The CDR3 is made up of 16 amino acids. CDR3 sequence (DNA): TGTGCCAGCTCACCACAGGGGATAGCGGAATACAATGAGCAGTTCTTC. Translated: CASSPQGIAEYNEQFF.

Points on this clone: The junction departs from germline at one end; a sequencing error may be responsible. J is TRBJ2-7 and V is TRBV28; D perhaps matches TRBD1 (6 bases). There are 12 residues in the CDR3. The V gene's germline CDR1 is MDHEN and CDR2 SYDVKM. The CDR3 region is CATWTAPYGQYF. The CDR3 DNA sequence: TGTGCCACTTGGACAGCACCCTACGGGCAGTACTTC.

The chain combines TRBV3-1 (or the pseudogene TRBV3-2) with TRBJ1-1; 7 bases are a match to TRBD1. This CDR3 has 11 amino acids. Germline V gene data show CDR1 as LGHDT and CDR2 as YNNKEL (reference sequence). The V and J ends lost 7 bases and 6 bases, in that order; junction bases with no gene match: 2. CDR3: CASNRGAEAFF. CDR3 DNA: TGTGCCAGCAACAGGGGAGCTGAAGCTTTCTTT.

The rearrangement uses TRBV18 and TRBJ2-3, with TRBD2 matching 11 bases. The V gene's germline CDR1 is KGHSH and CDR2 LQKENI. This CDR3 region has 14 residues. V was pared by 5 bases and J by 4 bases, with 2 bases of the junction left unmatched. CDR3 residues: CASSNSGRADTQYF. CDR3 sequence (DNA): TGTGCCAGCTCAAATAGCGGGAGGGCAGATACGCAGTATTTT.

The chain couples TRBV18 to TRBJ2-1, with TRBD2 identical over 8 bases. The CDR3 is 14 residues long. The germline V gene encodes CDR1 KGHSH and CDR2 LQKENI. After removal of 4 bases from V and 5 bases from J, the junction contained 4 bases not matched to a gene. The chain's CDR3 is CASSLTSANNEQFF. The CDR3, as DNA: TGTGCCAGCTCACTGACTAGCGCTAACAATGAGCAGTTCTTC.

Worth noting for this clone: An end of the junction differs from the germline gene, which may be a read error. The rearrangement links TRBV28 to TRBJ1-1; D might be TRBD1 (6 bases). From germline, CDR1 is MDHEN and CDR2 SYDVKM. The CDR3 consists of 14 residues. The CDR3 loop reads CTSSPRQENTEAFF. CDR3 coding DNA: TGTACCAGCAGTCCCCGACAGGAGAACACTGAAGCTTTCTTT.

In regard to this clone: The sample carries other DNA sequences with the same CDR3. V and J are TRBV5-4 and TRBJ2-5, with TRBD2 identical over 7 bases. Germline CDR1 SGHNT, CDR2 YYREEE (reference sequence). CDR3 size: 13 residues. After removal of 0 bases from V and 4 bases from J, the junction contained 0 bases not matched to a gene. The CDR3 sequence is CASSLGLAETQYF. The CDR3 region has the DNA TGTGCCAGCAGCTTGGGACTAGCAGAGACCCAGTACTTC.

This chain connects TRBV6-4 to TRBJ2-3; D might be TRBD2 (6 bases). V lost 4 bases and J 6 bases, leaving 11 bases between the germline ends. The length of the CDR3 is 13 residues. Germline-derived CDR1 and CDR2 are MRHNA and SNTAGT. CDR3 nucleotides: TGTGCCAGCAGTGCGGGAGCCGTCGATACGCAGTATTTT. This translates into CASSAGAVDTQYF.

CDR3 residues: CASSPWTGKAGELFF. CDR3 nucleotide sequence: TGTGCCAGCAGCCCATGGACAGGGAAGGCCGGGGAGCTGTTTTTT. The chain links TRBV11-1 to TRBJ2-2; TRBD1 matches at 8 bases. The CDR3 covers 15 residues. Germline values: CDR1 SGHAT, CDR2 FQDESV (reference sequence). Trimming at V came to 5 bases and at J to 6 bases, leaving 8 bases not matched to a gene.

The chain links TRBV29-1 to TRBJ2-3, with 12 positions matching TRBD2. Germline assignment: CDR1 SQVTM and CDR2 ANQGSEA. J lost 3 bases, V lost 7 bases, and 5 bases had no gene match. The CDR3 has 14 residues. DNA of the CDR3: TGCAGCGCCCCACTAGCGGGAGGTACAGATACGCAGTATTTT. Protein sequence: CSAPLAGGTDTQYF.

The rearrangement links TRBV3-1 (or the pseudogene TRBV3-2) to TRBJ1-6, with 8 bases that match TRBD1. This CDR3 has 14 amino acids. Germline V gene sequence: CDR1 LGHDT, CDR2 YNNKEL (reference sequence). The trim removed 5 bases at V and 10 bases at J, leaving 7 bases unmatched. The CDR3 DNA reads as TGTGCCAGCAGCTCGGACAGGGCGGGGTCACCCCTCCACTTT. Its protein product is CASSSDRAGSPLHF.

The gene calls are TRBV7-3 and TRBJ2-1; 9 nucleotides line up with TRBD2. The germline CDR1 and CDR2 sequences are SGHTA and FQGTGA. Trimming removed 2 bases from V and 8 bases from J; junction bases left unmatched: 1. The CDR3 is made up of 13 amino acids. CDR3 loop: CASSLEREDEQFF. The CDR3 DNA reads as TGTGCCAGCAGCTTAGAGCGGGAGGATGAGCAGTTCTTC.

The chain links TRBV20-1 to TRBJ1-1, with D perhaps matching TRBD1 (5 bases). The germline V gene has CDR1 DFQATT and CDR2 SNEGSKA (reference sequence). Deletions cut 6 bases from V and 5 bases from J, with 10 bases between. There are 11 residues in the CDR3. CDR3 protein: CSAGTPTEAFF. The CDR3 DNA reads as TGCAGTGCCGGGACGCCAACTGAAGCTTTCTTT.

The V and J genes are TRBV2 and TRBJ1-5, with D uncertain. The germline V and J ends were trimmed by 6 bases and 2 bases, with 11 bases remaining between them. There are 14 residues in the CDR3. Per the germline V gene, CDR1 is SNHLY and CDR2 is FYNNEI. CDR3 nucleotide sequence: TGTGCCAGCAGGCGTCAGCGGGGCAATCAGCCCCAGCATTTT. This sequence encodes CASRRQRGNQPQHF.

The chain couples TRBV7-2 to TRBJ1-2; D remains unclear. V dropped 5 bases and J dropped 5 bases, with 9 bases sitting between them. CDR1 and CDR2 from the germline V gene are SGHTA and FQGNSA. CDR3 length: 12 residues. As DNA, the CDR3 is TGTGCCAGCAGCCCCGGACGGTATGGCTACACCTTC. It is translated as CASSPGRYGYTF. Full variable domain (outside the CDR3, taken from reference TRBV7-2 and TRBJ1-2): GAGVSQSPSNKVTEKGKDVELRCDPISGHTALYWYRQSLGQGLEFLIYFQGNSAPDKSGLPSDRFSAERTGGSVSTLTIQRTQQEDSAVYLCASSPGRYGYTFGSGTRLTVV.

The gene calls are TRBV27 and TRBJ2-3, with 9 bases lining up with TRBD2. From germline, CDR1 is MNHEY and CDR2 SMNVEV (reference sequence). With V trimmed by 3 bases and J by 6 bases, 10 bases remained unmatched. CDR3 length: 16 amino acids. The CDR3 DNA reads TGTGCCAGCAGTTTGGCCGGGACTAGCTACGTGGATACGCAGTATTTT. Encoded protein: CASSLAGTSYVDTQYF.

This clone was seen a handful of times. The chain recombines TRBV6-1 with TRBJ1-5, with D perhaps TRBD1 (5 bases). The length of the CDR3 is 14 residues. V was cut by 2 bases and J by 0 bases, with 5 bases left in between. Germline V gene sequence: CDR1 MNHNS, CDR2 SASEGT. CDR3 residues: CASSEQGSNQPQHF. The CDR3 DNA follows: TGTGCCAGCAGTGAACAGGGTAGCAATCAGCCCCAGCATTTT.

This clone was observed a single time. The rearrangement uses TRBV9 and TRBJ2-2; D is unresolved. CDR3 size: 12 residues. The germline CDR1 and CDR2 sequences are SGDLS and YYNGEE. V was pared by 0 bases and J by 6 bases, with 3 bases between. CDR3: CASSVVAGELFF. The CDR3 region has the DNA TGTGCCAGCAGCGTAGTAGCCGGGGAGCTGTTTTTT.

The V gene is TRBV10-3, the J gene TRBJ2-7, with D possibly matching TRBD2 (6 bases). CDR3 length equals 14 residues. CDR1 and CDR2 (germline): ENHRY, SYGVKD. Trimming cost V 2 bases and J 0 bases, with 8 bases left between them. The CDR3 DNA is TGTGCCATCAGTGAGGGGACTTTCTCCTACGAGCAGTACTTC. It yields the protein CAISEGTFSYEQYF.

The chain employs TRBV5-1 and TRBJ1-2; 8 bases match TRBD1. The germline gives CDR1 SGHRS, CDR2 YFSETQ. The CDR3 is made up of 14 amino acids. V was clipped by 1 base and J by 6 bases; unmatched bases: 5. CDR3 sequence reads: CASSLRGQVDGYTF. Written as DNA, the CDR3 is TGCGCCAGCAGCTTGCGGGGACAGGTAGATGGCTACACCTTC.

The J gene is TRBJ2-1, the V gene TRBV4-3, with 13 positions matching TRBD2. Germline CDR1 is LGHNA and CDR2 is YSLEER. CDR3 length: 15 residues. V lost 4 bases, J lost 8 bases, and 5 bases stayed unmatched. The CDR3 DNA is TGCGCCAGCAGCCCACTAGCGGGAGGGCCGGATGAGCAGTTCTTC. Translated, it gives CASSPLAGGPDEQFF.

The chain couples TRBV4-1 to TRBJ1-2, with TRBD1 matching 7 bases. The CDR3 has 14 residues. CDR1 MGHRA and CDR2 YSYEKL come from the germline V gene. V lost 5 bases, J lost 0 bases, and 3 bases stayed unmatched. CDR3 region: CASSSTGTNYGYTF. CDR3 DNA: TGCGCCAGCAGCTCGACAGGGACTAACTATGGCTACACCTTC.

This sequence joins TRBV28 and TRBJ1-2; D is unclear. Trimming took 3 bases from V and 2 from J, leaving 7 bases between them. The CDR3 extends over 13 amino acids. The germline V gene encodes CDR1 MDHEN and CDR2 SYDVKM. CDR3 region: CASSFTVNYGYTF. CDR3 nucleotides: TGTGCCAGCAGTTTCACAGTCAACTATGGCTACACCTTC.

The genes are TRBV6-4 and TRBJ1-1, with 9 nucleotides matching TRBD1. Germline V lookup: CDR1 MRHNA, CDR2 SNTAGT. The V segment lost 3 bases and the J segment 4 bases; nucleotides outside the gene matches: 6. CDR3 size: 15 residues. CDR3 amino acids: CASSEETGGVTEAFF. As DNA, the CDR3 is TGTGCCAGCAGTGAAGAGACAGGGGGGGTCACTGAAGCTTTCTTT.

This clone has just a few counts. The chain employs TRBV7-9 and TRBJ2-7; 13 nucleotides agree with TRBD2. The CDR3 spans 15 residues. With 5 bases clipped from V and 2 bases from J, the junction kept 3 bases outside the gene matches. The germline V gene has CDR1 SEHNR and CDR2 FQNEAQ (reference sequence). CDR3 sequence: CASSPGTSGAYEQYF. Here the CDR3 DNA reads TGTGCCAGCAGCCCCGGGACTAGCGGGGCCTACGAGCAGTACTTC.

In DNA, the CDR3 is TGTGCCAGCAGCTTGATGGGAAACGAAGGTCAGCCCCAGCATTTT. This sequence encodes CASSLMGNEGQPQHF. The genes are TRBV7-9 and TRBJ1-5; D is unresolved. The V gene lost 3 bases and the J gene lost 6 bases, with 15 bases spanning the gap. The CDR3 loop spans 15 amino acids. CDR1 and CDR2 from the germline V gene are SEHNR and FQNEAQ (reference sequence).

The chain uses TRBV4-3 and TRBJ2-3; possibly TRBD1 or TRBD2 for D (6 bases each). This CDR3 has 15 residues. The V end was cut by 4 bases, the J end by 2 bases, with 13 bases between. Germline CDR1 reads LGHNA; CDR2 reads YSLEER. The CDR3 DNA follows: TGCGCCAGCAGCCCGGGGGCGGGGACCACAGATACGCAGTATTTT. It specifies CASSPGAGTTDTQYF.

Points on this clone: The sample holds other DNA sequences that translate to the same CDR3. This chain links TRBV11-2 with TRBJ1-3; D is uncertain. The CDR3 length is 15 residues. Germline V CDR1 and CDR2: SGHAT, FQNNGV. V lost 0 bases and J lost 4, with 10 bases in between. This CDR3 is CASSLDRHSGNTIYF. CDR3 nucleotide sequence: TGTGCCAGCAGCTTAGACAGGCACTCAGGAAACACCATATATTTT.

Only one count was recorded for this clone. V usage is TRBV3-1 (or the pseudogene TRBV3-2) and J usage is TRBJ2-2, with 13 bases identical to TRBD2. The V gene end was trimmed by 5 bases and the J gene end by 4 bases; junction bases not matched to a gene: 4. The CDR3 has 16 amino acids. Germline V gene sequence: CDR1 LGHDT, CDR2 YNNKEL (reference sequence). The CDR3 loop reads CASSAGLAGVTGELFF. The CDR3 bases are TGTGCCAGCAGCGCCGGACTAGCGGGAGTCACCGGGGAGCTGTTTTTT.

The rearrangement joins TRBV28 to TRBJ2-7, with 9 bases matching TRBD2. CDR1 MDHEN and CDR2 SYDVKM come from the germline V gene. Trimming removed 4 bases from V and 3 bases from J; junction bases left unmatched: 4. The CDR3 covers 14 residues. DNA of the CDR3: TGTGCCAGCAGTTCCCCTAGCGGGGTCTACGAGCAGTACTTC. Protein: CASSSPSGVYEQYF. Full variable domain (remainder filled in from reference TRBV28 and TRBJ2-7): DVKVTQSSRYLVKRTGEKVFLECVQDMDHENMFWYRQDPGLGLRLIYFSYDVKMKEKGDIPEGYSVSREKKERFSLILESASTNQTSMYLCASSSPSGVYEQYFGPGTRLTVT.